A selection of T cell receptor beta chains follows, all from one sample in a study of blood T cell repertoires in COVID-19. Generated by immunoSEQ multiplex PCR, the TCRdb table keeps only in-frame clones and is missing some. In the table there are some 140,000 clones, roughly four fifths of which are singletons. Sequencing input: peripheral blood. These receptors were taken from a woman in her sixties or seventies with acute or convalescent COVID-19. CDR3s include the opening cysteine and the closing phenylalanine or tryptophan. Fields, in order: V gene, J gene, CDR3 protein.

>TRBV18|TRBJ1-6
CASSPRVDSSYNSPLHF
>TRBV7-6|TRBJ2-6
CASSLVASTGVDGANVLTF
>TRBV6-5|TRBJ1-2
CASNLNDRDGYTF
>TRBV6-5|TRBJ1-2
CASRRGSDGYTF
>TRBV12-3/TRBV12-4|TRBJ1-6
CASSPNRESPLHF
>TRBV6-5|TRBJ1-2
CASSYQGKLGYTF
>TRBV5-6|TRBJ2-5
CASSGSGGATKTQYF
>TRBV18|TRBJ1-6
CASSPPGQQNSPLHF
>TRBV3-1/TRBV3-2|TRBJ2-3
CASSQESGQPITDTQYF
>TRBV9|TRBJ1-3
CASSVSGQNSGNTIYF
>TRBV10-3|TRBJ2-6
CAISPSGANVLTF
>TRBV6-1|TRBJ1-2
CASSDPGRGNYGYTF
>TRBV14|TRBJ2-1
CASSLLLGGAYNEQFF
>TRBV7-2|TRBJ1-2
CASSLGQDYGYTF
>TRBV30|TRBJ2-5
CAWSVLSETQYF
>TRBV7-9|TRBJ1-5
CASSLSDTPGEQPQHF
>TRBV5-1|TRBJ2-1
CASSFETGRTYNEQFF
>TRBV28|TRBJ1-2
CASSSSSGPGGANYGYTF
>TRBV29-1|TRBJ1-1
CSARGGLNTEAFF
>TRBV10-1|TRBJ1-2
CASSPGTGYGYTF
>TRBV4-1|TRBJ1-3
CASSQDRGGTAGNTIYF
>TRBV11-3|TRBJ2-1
CASSLVGRADLFF
>TRBV5-1|TRBJ2-7
CASSLSNAVLYEQYF
>TRBV7-2|TRBJ2-2
CASSPRQGPGELFF
>TRBV30|TRBJ2-2
CAWSPWMPGTGELFF
>TRBV7-9|TRBJ2-1
CASKGLAGDGEQFF
>TRBV28|TRBJ1-5
CASNQQLHQPQHF
>TRBV7-2|TRBJ2-7
CASSLAGTGPHEQYF
>TRBV28|TRBJ1-1
CASSPSGGAMNTEAFF
>TRBV11-2|TRBJ1-1
CASSLAGKRGLNTEAFF
>TRBV25-1|TRBJ1-4
CASSGYRDINEKLFF
>TRBV28|TRBJ1-5
CASGQGSGQPQHF
>TRBV25-1|TRBJ2-5
CASSDLKTGTGETQYF
>TRBV5-1|TRBJ1-4
CASSFSQGGGEKLFF
>TRBV27|TRBJ1-2
CASSTGGYGYTF
>TRBV25-1|TRBJ1-5
CASSDSGTVNQPQHF
>TRBV3-1/TRBV3-2|TRBJ1-5
CASSRGGQPQHF
>TRBV2|TRBJ1-5
CASSEAAGFQPQHF
>TRBV29-1|TRBJ1-3
CSVVFQQGDGTIYF
>TRBV29-1|TRBJ2-6
CSVRDYSGANVLTF
>TRBV6-5|TRBJ2-7
CASRRTAPYEQYF
>TRBV6-6|TRBJ2-3
CASSYYDRGAADTQYF
>TRBV9|TRBJ1-6
CASSVVGGNNSPLHF